These 25 T cell receptor beta chains were all obtained from the same sample, sequenced in a study of regulatory and conventional T cells in RAG deficiency. Profiled with immunoSEQ multiplex PCR; TCRdb holds only in-frame clones, not every one. This sample has tens of thousands of clones, with almost 96% found just once. Genomic DNA came from blood conventional CD4+ T cells gated CD25-low CD127-high. These records were also assigned to another study, of regulatory T cells. That source notes: The PCR used 52 TRBV and 13 TRBJ primers.

What was sequenced was CD25- CD4+ T cells sorted from blood. Receptors originate from a human donor in good health.

The chain combines TRBV30 with TRBJ2-1; the D is unclear. The CDR3 totals 11 residues. Trimming took 1 base from V and 12 from J, leaving 10 bases between them. CDR1 is GTSNPN and CDR2 is SVGIG in the germline V gene (reference sequence). DNA for the CDR3: TGTGCCTGGAGTGGTAAGACTGTGCAGTTCTTC. Translated, it gives CAWSGKTVQFF. The whole variable domain, remainder taken from reference TRBV30 and TRBJ2-1, is SQTIHQWPATLVQPVGSPLSLECTVEGTSNPNLYWYRQAAGRGLQLLFYSVGIGQISSEVPQNLSASRPQDRQFILSSKKLLLSDSGFYLCAWSGKTVQFFGPGTRLTVL.

About this clone: This specimen includes other DNA sequences encoding the same CDR3. The J gene is TRBJ1-6, the V gene TRBV25-1; 9 bases line up with TRBD1. CDR3 length: 17 residues. V was clipped by 3 bases and J by 13 bases; unmatched bases: 16. Germline V lookup: CDR1 MGHDK, CDR2 SYGVNS. The CDR3 DNA is TGTGCCAGCAGTGATTGGGGAGGGGGACAGGGTGAATCCCCCCTCCACTTT. Translated, it gives CASSDWGGGQGESPLHF.

The chain has TRBV4-1 and TRBJ2-5, with TRBD2 matching 11 bases. This CDR3 contains 15 residues. V shed 4 bases, J shed 3 bases, and the junction held 4 bases outside the gene matches. Germline V gives CDR1 MGHRA, CDR2 YSYEKL. CDR3 DNA: TGCGCCAGCAGCCTTGGTAGCGGGGGGGAAGAGACCCAGTACTTC. Amino acid sequence: CASSLGSGGEETQYF.

This clone was detected only once. J is TRBJ1-2 and V is TRBV2, with no clear D. This CDR3 is built from 12 residues. Trimming cost V 7 bases and J 5 bases, with 11 bases left between them. CDR1 and CDR2 from the germline V gene are SNHLY and FYNNEI. Written as DNA, the CDR3 is TGTGCCAGCACCTTAGCTAGATATGGCTACACCTTC. This gives the protein CASTLARYGYTF. The entire variable domain, with the rest obtained from reference TRBV2 and TRBJ1-2, is as follows: EPEVTQTPSHQVTQMGQEVILRCVPISNHLYFYWYRQILGQKVEFLVSFYNNEISEKSEIFDDQFSVERPDGSNFTLKIRSTKLEDSAMYFCASTLARYGYTFGSGTRLTVV.

V usage is TRBV2 and J usage is TRBJ2-7; 10 bases align to TRBD1. The CDR3 is 14 amino acids. The germline V gene encodes CDR1 SNHLY and CDR2 FYNNEI. V shed 8 bases and J 0 bases; nucleotides not matched to a gene: 4. This chain's CDR3 is CASAGQGSSYEQYF. CDR3 nucleotide sequence: TGTGCCAGCGCGGGACAGGGGAGCTCCTACGAGCAGTACTTC.

The rearrangement uses TRBV5-1 and TRBJ1-1; TRBD1 matches at 7 bases. Per the germline V gene, CDR1 is SGHRS and CDR2 is YFSETQ. The CDR3 has 16 amino acids. V was pared by 4 bases and J by 3 bases, with 12 bases of the junction left unmatched. In nucleotides, the CDR3 is TGCGCCAGCAGCAAGGATCCCCAGGGGGAGCACACTGAAGCTTTCTTT. Protein product: CASSKDPQGEHTEAFF. The full variable domain, its missing parts supplied by reference TRBV5-1 and TRBJ1-1, is KAGVTQTPRYLIKTRGQQVTLSCSPISGHRSVSWYQQTPGQGLQFLFEYFSETQRNKGNFPGRFSGRQFSNSRSEMNVSTLELGDSALYLCASSKDPQGEHTEAFFGQGTRLTVV.

The chain carries TRBV9 and TRBJ2-3, with 7 bases that match TRBD1. Germline assignment: CDR1 SGDLS and CDR2 YYNGEE. This CDR3 contains 17 residues. J lost 2 bases, V lost 4 bases, and 13 bases had no gene match. The CDR3 loop is CASSSRTGWGTTDTQYF. The CDR3 DNA reads as TGTGCCAGCAGCTCAAGGACAGGTTGGGGGACCACAGATACGCAGTATTTT.

J is TRBJ2-2 and V is TRBV7-3; D perhaps matches TRBD2 (6 bases). The CDR3 loop spans 13 amino acids. CDR1 is SGHTA and CDR2 is FQGTGA in the germline V gene. V dropped 5 bases and J dropped 6 bases, with 10 bases sitting between them. The CDR3 spells CASSTPGAGELFF. The CDR3 nucleotides are TGTGCCAGCAGCACCCCGGGAGCCGGGGAGCTGTTTTTT.

The rearrangement links TRBV28 to TRBJ1-6; 8 bases map to TRBD1. Trimming took 7 bases from V and 10 from J; bases not matched to a gene: 18. CDR1 and CDR2 from the germline V gene are MDHEN and SYDVKM. The CDR3 is made up of 17 amino acids. The DNA for the CDR3 is TGTGCCAGCACTAACACTTTCCTCGGACAGGGAGGATCACCCCTCCACTTT. Protein: CASTNTFLGQGGSPLHF.

CDR3 sequence: CAGSSSNTEAFF. The DNA for the CDR3 is TGTGCCGGGAGTAGCTCGAACACTGAAGCTTTCTTT. This chain joins TRBV7-9 and TRBJ1-1; the D is unclear. The V and J ends lost 11 bases and 1 base respectively, with 11 bases between them. The CDR3 has 12 amino acids. Germline-derived CDR1 and CDR2 are SEHNR and FQNEAQ (reference sequence).

This chain uses TRBV9 with TRBJ1-4, with 8 bases lining up with TRBD1. Per germline, CDR1 SGDLS and CDR2 YYNGEE. The CDR3 totals 15 residues. Trimming at V came to 3 bases and at J to 5 bases, leaving 6 bases not matched to a gene. CDR3 in amino acids: CASSEGTGVNEKLFF. CDR3 nucleotides: TGTGCCAGCAGCGAAGGGACAGGAGTGAATGAAAAACTGTTTTTT.

The V call is TRBV19, the J call TRBJ1-1, with D possibly matching TRBD1 (6 bases). Trimming cost V 1 base and J 3 bases, with 12 bases left between them. The V gene's germline CDR1 is LNHDA and CDR2 SQIVND (reference sequence). This CDR3 is 15 amino acids long. The CDR3 DNA reads as TGTGCCAGTAGTATAGGGGGGGCGGGGGACACTGAAGCTTTCTTT. Translated, it gives CASSIGGAGDTEAFF.

About this clone itself: Germline is not matched at one junction end, which may reflect a read error. Additional DNA sequences in this sample encode the identical CDR3. V and J are TRBV19 and TRBJ1-6, with D perhaps matching TRBD1 (5 bases). Germline V gives CDR1 LNHDA, CDR2 SQIVND (reference sequence). The length of the CDR3 is 18 residues. CDR3 loop: CASSPQKGVKLYNSPLHF. Here the CDR3 DNA reads TGTGCCAGTAGCCCACAAAAAGGGGTTAAGCTGTATAATTCCCCCCTCCACTTT.

This chain uses TRBV6-5 with TRBJ1-5, with D unresolved. The CDR3 sequence is 14 residues long. The V end lost 2 bases, the J end lost 0 bases, and 5 bases lay between the germline ends. In germline, CDR1 is MNHEY, CDR2 SVGAGI. This CDR3 is CASSYEGSNQPQHF. CDR3 nucleotides: TGTGCCAGCAGTTACGAGGGTAGCAATCAGCCCCAGCATTTT.

V usage is TRBV10-3 and J usage is TRBJ2-2, with TRBD1 identical over 9 bases. After removal of 6 bases from V and 6 bases from J, the junction contained 8 bases not matched to a gene. The CDR3 runs 15 residues. Germline V gives CDR1 ENHRY, CDR2 SYGVKD. CDR3 bases: TGTGCCATCAGGCGGACAGGGGACTATCCCGGGGAGCTGTTTTTT. It is translated as CAIRRTGDYPGELFF.

Written as DNA, the CDR3 is TGTGCCAGCAGTGAAATGGGCTTCCATGGCTACACCTTC. Translation gives CASSEMGFHGYTF. V is TRBV2 and J is TRBJ1-2; D is ambiguous. The CDR3 consists of 13 residues. Germline CDR1 SNHLY, CDR2 FYNNEI. Trimming pared 2 bases from V and 6 bases from J, leaving 10 bases between.

The chain uses TRBV19 and TRBJ1-2, with TRBD1 as a possible D gene (5 bases). The germline V gene encodes CDR1 LNHDA and CDR2 SQIVND (reference sequence). The CDR3 has 14 amino acids. V lost 3 bases and J 4 bases, leaving 12 bases between the germline ends. The CDR3 sequence: CASSMEGRTYGYTF. The CDR3 DNA sequence: TGTGCCAGTAGTATGGAGGGACGGACCTATGGCTACACCTTC.

The V and J genes are TRBV28 and TRBJ2-7, with 7 bases matching TRBD1. V shed 5 bases and J 1 base; nucleotides not matched to a gene: 17. Germline assignment: CDR1 MDHEN and CDR2 SYDVKM. The CDR3 consists of 18 residues. The CDR3 is CASSPIDLGQVSSYEQYF. The CDR3 DNA is TGTGCCAGCAGTCCGATAGACCTTGGACAGGTATCTTCCTACGAGCAGTACTTC. Using reference TRBV28 and TRBJ2-7 for the parts outside the CDR3, the full variable domain is DVKVTQSSRYLVKRTGEKVFLECVQDMDHENMFWYRQDPGLGLRLIYFSYDVKMKEKGDIPEGYSVSREKKERFSLILESASTNQTSMYLCASSPIDLGQVSSYEQYFGPGTRLTVT.

This rearrangement joins TRBV15 to TRBJ2-7; D gene ambiguous. Deletions cut 3 bases from V and 12 bases from J, with 18 bases between. The CDR3 spans 13 residues. Germline CDR1 LNHNV, CDR2 YYDKDF (reference sequence). This chain's CDR3 is CATSSAREARSYF. The CDR3 DNA follows: TGTGCCACCAGCAGTGCCCGAGAAGCGAGATCGTACTTC.

The chain employs TRBV27 and TRBJ2-7, with D perhaps matching TRBD1 (5 bases). The V end was cut by 0 bases, the J end by 2 bases, with 14 bases between. This CDR3 is 16 amino acids long. Germline V gives CDR1 MNHEY, CDR2 SMNVEV (reference sequence). DNA for the CDR3: TGTGCCAGCAGTTTATCGGTCCCGACAGATACCTACGAGCAGTACTTC. Encoded protein: CASSLSVPTDTYEQYF.

The chain couples TRBV9 to TRBJ1-2; D possibly corresponds to TRBD1 (5 bases). Trimming shortened V by 0 bases and J by 6 bases, and 9 bases separated the two germline ends. The length of the CDR3 is 13 residues. CDR1 is SGDLS, CDR2 YYNGEE, per germline. CDR3 DNA: TGTGCCAGCAGCGTAGAGCCAGGGAATGGCTACACCTTC. This translates into CASSVEPGNGYTF.

This sequence joins TRBV7-9 and TRBJ1-4, with TRBD1 matching over 7 bases. CDR3 size: 15 residues. V shed 5 bases and J 1 base; nucleotides not matched to a gene: 4. CDR1 and CDR2 (germline): SEHNR, FQNEAQ (reference sequence). The chain's CDR3 is CASSPGGLTNEKLFF. In nucleotides, the CDR3 is TGTGCCAGCAGCCCAGGGGGGTTAACTAATGAAAAACTGTTTTTT.

The CDR3 nucleotides are TGTGCCATCAGTCTAGCGGGGGTAAATGAGCAGTTCTTC. It codes for CAISLAGVNEQFF. The chain has TRBV10-3 and TRBJ2-1; 10 bases line up with TRBD2. The CDR3 is 13 residues long. The ends lost 5 bases at V and 7 bases at J; junction bases unmatched: 2. Germline V gives CDR1 ENHRY, CDR2 SYGVKD.

The chain recombines TRBV6-1 with TRBJ1-5; 9 positions match TRBD1. V trimming: 5 bases; J trimming: 1 base; junction bases outside the gene matches: 3. This CDR3 is 15 amino acids long. Germline V gene sequence: CDR1 MNHNS, CDR2 SASEGT. CDR3 residues: CASSLDRGSNQPQHF. CDR3 DNA: TGTGCCAGCAGTTTAGACAGGGGGAGCAATCAGCCCCAGCATTTT.

The chain has TRBV27 and TRBJ1-6, with TRBD1 matching over 7 bases. Germline values: CDR1 MNHEY, CDR2 SMNVEV (reference sequence). V shed 2 bases and J 10 bases; nucleotides not matched to a gene: 11. This CDR3 has 16 amino acids. The CDR3 here is CASSLIPQGKVSPLHF. CDR3 DNA: TGTGCCAGCAGTTTAATCCCACAGGGGAAAGTATCACCCCTCCACTTT.